Listed below are T cell receptor beta chains from one sample, sequenced in a study of shared T cell receptors in the human thymus. Data came from immunoSEQ multiplex PCR; TCRdb stores just in-frame clones and leaves some out. The sample has approximately 760,000 clones, around 85% seen once. The sample was also reused in another study, on human thymus T cells.

The sample consisted of thymocytes. The receptors were sampled from a girl less than two years old with a congenital heart defect. Each CDR3 is given with its conserved first and last residue. A D gene is named only where the DNA matches it firmly. Size values are once, few and many counts, or a class for expanded clones, and some rows have none.

V	size	J	D	CDR3	DNA
TRBV5-6	-	TRBJ1-4	TRBD1	CASSLGGLRTNEKLFF	TGTGCCAGCAGCTTAGGGGGCTTGAGAACTAATGAAAAACTGTTTTTT
TRBV2	once	TRBJ1-4	-	CASSERIVGATNEKLFF	TGTGCCAGCAGTGAACGAATCGTAGGGGCGACTAATGAAAAACTGTTTTTT
TRBV2	-	TRBJ2-1	TRBD2	CASTSWGGSSYNEQFF	TGTGCCAGCACCTCATGGGGGGGGAGCTCCTACAATGAGCAGTTCTTC
TRBV7-9	-	TRBJ1-2	TRBD1	CASSYPRGAPHNYGYTF	TGTGCCAGCAGCTACCCCAGGGGGGCCCCTCACAACTATGGCTACACCTTC
TRBV29-1	-	TRBJ2-1	TRBD2	CSVRPILAGGYYNEQFF	TGCAGCGTCCGACCGATCCTAGCGGGGGGATACTACAATGAGCAGTTCTTC
TRBV2	-	TRBJ1-1	-	CASSKSGEYGNTEAFF	TGTGCCAGCAGTAAATCAGGGGAATATGGGAACACTGAAGCTTTCTTT
TRBV11-2	-	TRBJ1-1	-	CASSLSENEAFF	TGTGCCAGCAGCTTATCGGAGAATGAAGCTTTCTTT
TRBV6-6	-	TRBJ1-1	TRBD1	CASRYTGTENALEAFF	TGTGCCAGCAGGTATACCGGGACAGAGAACGCCCTTGAAGCTTTCTTT
TRBV7-7	-	TRBJ2-2	-	CASSRRITGWEKNTGELFF	TGTGCCAGCAGTCGTAGAATTACAGGGTGGGAGAAAAACACCGGGGAGCTGTTTTTT
TRBV4-1	few	TRBJ2-7	-	CASSRLTRKVYEQYF	TGCGCCAGCAGCCGCCTGACTAGGAAGGTTTACGAGCAGTACTTC
TRBV5-6	-	TRBJ1-1	TRBD1	CASSLGTGHTEAFF	TGTGCCAGCAGCTTGGGGACAGGGCACACTGAAGCTTTCTTT
TRBV28	-	TRBJ1-6	-	CASSEGGLQSPLHF	TGTGCCAGCAGCGAGGGTGGACTACAATCACCCCTCCACTTT
TRBV28	-	TRBJ2-7	-	CASSMSGPNYEQYF	TGTGCCAGCAGTATGAGCGGGCCTAATTACGAGCAGTACTTC
TRBV6-1	-	TRBJ2-7	-	CASSPPGGNLPEQYF	TGTGCCAGCAGTCCCCCGGGGGGCAACCTACCCGAGCAGTACTTC
TRBV5-1	once	TRBJ1-2	TRBD1	CASSLADRANYGYTF	TGCGCCAGCAGCTTGGCGGACAGGGCTAACTATGGCTACACCTTC
TRBV10-3	-	TRBJ2-7	-	CAISTTRHPVYEQYF	TGTGCCATCAGTACCACAAGACACCCCGTCTACGAGCAGTACTTC
TRBV6-1	-	TRBJ2-7	-	CASSDSWGPPYEQYF	TGTGCCAGCAGTGATTCGTGGGGGCCGCCCTACGAGCAGTACTTC
TRBV7-2	-	TRBJ2-5	-	CASSLRGPDNQETQYF	TGTGCCAGCAGCTTAAGGGGCCCGGACAACCAAGAGACCCAGTACTTC